This entry describes one T cell receptor beta chain. The antigen remains undetermined. The entry originates in a study of shared clonotypes between healthy human individuals. Study-wide findings and caveats: Blood was the sole source, and tissue repertoires probably differ.

Sorted-subset replicate PCRs used roughly 210 ng of genomic DNA. This amount corresponded to tens of thousands of T cell genomes. Produced via immunoSEQ multiplex PCR; TCRdb's table is partial and in-frame only. The sample contains about 820,000 clones, 90% to 95% of which appear only once. CD45RO negativity and positive selection for CCR7 defined naive CD8 cells, a population that excluded terminally differentiated effector memory CD45RA+ cells. The germline V gene encodes CDR1 SGHDT and CDR2 YYEEEE. This CDR3 is built from 17 residues. V lost 1 base and J lost 4; bases outside the gene matches: 14.

The sequencing sample was made of naive CD8+ T cells sorted from blood. This receptor was obtained from a man aged 30-40 years in good health. This sequence joins TRBV5-6 and TRBJ2-7, with 7 nucleotides matching TRBD2. CDR3 protein: CASSLIIGGRRIYEQYF. CDR3 nucleotides: TGTGCCAGCAGCTTGATAATCGGCGGGAGAAGGATATACGAGCAGTACTTC.